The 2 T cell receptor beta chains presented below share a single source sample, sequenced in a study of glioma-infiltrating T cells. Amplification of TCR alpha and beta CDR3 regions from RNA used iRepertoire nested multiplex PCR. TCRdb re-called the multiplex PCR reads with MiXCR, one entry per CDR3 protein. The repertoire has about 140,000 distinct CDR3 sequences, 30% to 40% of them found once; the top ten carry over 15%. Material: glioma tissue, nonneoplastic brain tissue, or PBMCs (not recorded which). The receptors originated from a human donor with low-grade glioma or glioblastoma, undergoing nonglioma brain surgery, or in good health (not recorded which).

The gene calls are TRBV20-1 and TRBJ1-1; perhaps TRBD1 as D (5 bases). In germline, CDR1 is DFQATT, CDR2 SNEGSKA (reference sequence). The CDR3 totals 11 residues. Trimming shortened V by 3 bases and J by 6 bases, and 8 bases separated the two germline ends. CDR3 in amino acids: CSASPGPEAFF. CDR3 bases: TGCAGTGCTAGCCCGGGGCCTGAAGCTTTCTTT.

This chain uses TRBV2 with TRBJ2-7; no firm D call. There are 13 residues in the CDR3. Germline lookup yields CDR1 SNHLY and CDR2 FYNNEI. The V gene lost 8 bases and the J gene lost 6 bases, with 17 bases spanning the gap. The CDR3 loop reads CASLTGVGSEQYF. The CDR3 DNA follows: TGTGCCAGCTTGACGGGCGTCGGCAGCGAGCAGTACTTC. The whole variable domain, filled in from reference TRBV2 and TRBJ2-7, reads EPEVTQTPSHQVTQMGQEVILRCVPISNHLYFYWYRQILGQKVEFLVSFYNNEISEKSEIFDDQFSVERPDGSNFTLKIRSTKLEDSAMYFCASLTGVGSEQYFGPGTRLTVT.